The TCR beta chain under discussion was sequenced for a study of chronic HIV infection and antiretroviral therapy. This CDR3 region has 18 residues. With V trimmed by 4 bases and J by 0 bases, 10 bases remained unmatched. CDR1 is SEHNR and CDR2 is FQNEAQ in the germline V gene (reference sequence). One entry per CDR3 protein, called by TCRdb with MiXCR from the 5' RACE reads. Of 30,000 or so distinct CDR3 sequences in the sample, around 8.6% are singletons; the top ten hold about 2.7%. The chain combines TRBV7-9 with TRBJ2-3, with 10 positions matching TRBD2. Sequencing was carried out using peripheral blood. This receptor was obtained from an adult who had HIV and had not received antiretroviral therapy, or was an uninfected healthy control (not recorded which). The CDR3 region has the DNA TGTGCCAGCAGCTCCGAAGGGACTAGCGAGATTAGCACAGATACGCAGTATTTT. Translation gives CASSSEGTSEISTDTQYF.